The text below deals with one T cell receptor beta chain. These data originate in a study of T cell changes during pregnancy in multiple sclerosis. Clones were read by immunoSEQ multiplex PCR, and TCRdb kept only the in-frame ones, dropping some. The table lists 70,000 or so clones, roughly 93% of them singletons, with approximately 1.5% in the top ten. The TCR comes from a female donor with multiple sclerosis, enrolled in a pregnancy study. Sequencing was performed on peripheral blood, taken in the third trimester of pregnancy.

CDR3 in amino acids: CASSPRPGTGNTIYF. In DNA, the CDR3 is TGCGCCAGCAGCCCGCGGCCCGGAACGGGAAACACCATATATTTT. This chain links TRBV4-3 with TRBJ1-3; D remains unclear. This CDR3 is built from 15 residues. The V gene's germline CDR1 is LGHNA and CDR2 YSLEER. With 4 bases removed from V and 4 bases from J, the gap between germline ends came to 14 bases.